This T cell receptor (beta chain) was recovered during a study of T cell repertoires in cytomegalovirus infection. Germline V gives CDR1 SGHRS, CDR2 YFSETQ. Trimming shortened V by 2 bases and J by 4 bases, and 12 bases separated the two germline ends. The CDR3 runs 14 residues. This clonotype occurred a few times. TCRdb reprocessed the reads via MiXCR and lists one record per CDR3 protein. The table shows 150,000 to 200,000 distinct CDR3 sequences, with roughly 9.8% occurring only once. The source of this sequence is a human donor in good health (CMV status not recorded). Some clones in this sample may be carry-over from other donors' samples. The chain has TRBV5-1 and TRBJ1-1, with D possibly TRBD1 on 5 matching bases. Sequencing was done on a sample of PBMCs. CDR3 in amino acids: CASSFKGDGTEAFF. In DNA, the CDR3 is TGCGCCAGCAGCTTTAAAGGGGATGGCACTGAAGCTTTCTTT.